This is a list of T cell receptor beta chains from one sample in a study of T-cell memory formation after mild COVID-19. TCRdb reprocessed the 5' RACE reads via MiXCR and lists one record per CDR3 protein. The table has about 170,000 distinct CDR3 sequences, 13% seen once. The sample was PBMCs or a T cell subset sorted from them (not recorded which). The source of these receptors is a man aged 18-30 years who had mild COVID-19 (a few samples of this study predate the infection). Cell type and time point are not known. The CDR3 runs from the conserved cysteine through the conserved F or W. The order of the fields is V gene, D gene, J gene, clone size, CDR3 protein, CDR3 DNA. D genes are given only for firm matches. Size values are once, few and many counts, or a class for expanded clones, and some rows have none.

TRBV29-1	-	TRBJ1-4	-	CSVGAYNEKLFF	TGCAGCGTGGGGGCCTATAATGAAAAACTGTTTTTT
TRBV12-3/TRBV12-4	-	TRBJ2-1	-	CASSLDNYNEQFF	TGTGCCAGCAGTTTAGACAATTACAATGAGCAGTTCTTC
TRBV4-3	-	TRBJ2-2	-	CASSQAENTGELIF	TGCGCCAGCAGCCAAGCGGAGAACACCGGGGAGCTGATTTTT
TRBV7-2	-	TRBJ2-4	few	CASSSTPGIAKNIQYF	TGTGCCAGCAGCTCAACTCCGGGGATTGCCAAAAACATTCAGTACTTC
TRBV19	TRBD1	TRBJ2-5	-	CASRRTGVSQETQYF	TGTGCCAGTAGACGGACAGGGGTATCCCAAGAGACCCAGTACTTC
TRBV9	-	TRBJ2-3	-	CASSATEYTDTQYF	TGTGCCAGCAGCGCGACAGAGTACACAGATACGCAGTATTTT
TRBV9	TRBD1	TRBJ1-6	-	CASSVGTGGSSPLHF	TGTGCCAGCAGCGTAGGGACAGGGGGCTCTTCACCCCTCCACTTT
TRBV7-2	-	TRBJ2-5	-	CASLRTAYQETQYF	TGTGCCAGCTTGCGGACGGCATACCAAGAGACCCAGTACTTC
TRBV5-1	TRBD1	TRBJ2-7	few	CASSPRDRVGEQYF	TGCGCCAGCAGCCCGAGGGACAGGGTAGGCGAGCAGTACTTC
TRBV28	-	TRBJ2-1	-	CASSFLPSSYNEQFF	TGTGCCAGCAGTTTCCTTCCCAGCTCCTACAATGAGCAGTTCTTC
TRBV4-1	-	TRBJ1-2	few	CASSHGAGALGYTF	TGCGCCAGCAGCCACGGGGCGGGGGCACTTGGCTACACCTTC
TRBV7-6	TRBD1	TRBJ1-2	few	CASSPEYNRGGYTF	TGTGCCAGCAGCCCGGAATATAACAGGGGAGGCTACACCTTC
TRBV7-2	TRBD1	TRBJ1-2	-	CASSSDRTGYGYTF	TGTGCCAGCAGCTCGGACAGGACGGGGTATGGCTACACCTTC
TRBV5-1	-	TRBJ2-3	few	CASGPGSPDTQYF	TGCGCCAGCGGACCCGGCTCGCCGGATACGCAGTATTTT
TRBV20-1	-	TRBJ2-3	-	CSAPGSGTDTQYF	TGCAGTGCTCCGGGATCGGGGACAGATACGCAGTATTTT
TRBV29-1	TRBD1	TRBJ1-2	few	CSVEDGWGRGRRGYTF	TGCAGCGTTGAAGATGGTTGGGGCAGGGGGCGTAGAGGCTACACCTTC
TRBV7-8	TRBD2	TRBJ2-7	-	CASSLGLAGAYEQYF	TGTGCCAGCAGCCTGGGACTAGCGGGGGCCTACGAGCAGTACTTC
TRBV6-2/TRBV6-3	-	TRBJ2-7	few	CASSKPPIYQQYF	TGTGCCAGCAGTAAGCCCCCCATCTACCAGCAGTACTTC
TRBV5-1	-	TRBJ2-1	-	CASSLAQEPYNEQFF	TGCGCCAGCAGCTTGGCGCAGGAGCCCTACAATGAGCAGTTCTTC
TRBV4-1	-	TRBJ2-5	few	CASSQEPRGPQETQYF	TGCGCCAGCAGCCAAGAACCGCGGGGGCCTCAAGAGACCCAGTACTTC
TRBV29-1	-	TRBJ1-4	-	CSAGGGLGEKLFF	TGCAGCGCTGGGGGAGGGCTGGGTGAAAAACTGTTTTTT
TRBV7-2	-	TRBJ1-2	few	CASSPRAGNDYGYTF	TGTGCCAGCAGCCCCCGGGCGGGGAATGACTATGGCTACACCTTC
TRBV4-3	TRBD2	TRBJ2-1	many	CASSLYPPTSGTFNEQFF	TGCGCCAGCAGCCTTTACCCCCCAACTAGCGGGACATTCAATGAGCAGTTCTTC
TRBV6-6	TRBD1	TRBJ1-5	few	CASRTTGGNQPQHF	TGTGCCAGCAGGACCACAGGGGGTAATCAGCCCCAGCATTTT
TRBV7-9	-	TRBJ1-2	-	CASSFGGGMANYGYTF	TGTGCCAGCAGCTTTGGAGGGGGAATGGCGAACTATGGCTACACCTTC
TRBV20-1	-	TRBJ1-5	few	CSAPGPTVTLYSNQPQHF	TGCAGTGCTCCGGGTCCGACCGTAACACTATATAGCAATCAGCCCCAGCATTTT
TRBV20-1	-	TRBJ2-7	-	CSARVPGWYEQYF	TGCAGTGCTAGAGTGCCAGGGTGGTACGAGCAGTACTTC
TRBV25-1	-	TRBJ1-2	few	CASSQGSFYGYTF	TGTGCCAGCAGCCAGGGGAGCTTTTATGGCTACACCTTC
TRBV7-8	-	TRBJ1-2	few	CASSTQRGIRYGYTF	TGTGCCAGCAGCACCCAAAGGGGTATCCGCTATGGCTACACCTTC
TRBV6-2/TRBV6-3	-	TRBJ1-1	-	CASEPVWGQTEAFF	TGTGCCAGCGAACCTGTTTGGGGGCAAACTGAAGCTTTCTTT
TRBV12-3/TRBV12-4	TRBD1	TRBJ2-1	few	CASSLQPQGASYNEQFF	TGTGCCAGCAGTTTACAACCCCAGGGGGCCAGCTACAATGAGCAGTTCTTC
TRBV3-1	TRBD1	TRBJ1-5	-	CASGQALNQPQHF	TGTGCCAGCGGACAGGCCCTAAATCAGCCCCAGCATTTT
TRBV2	TRBD2	TRBJ2-7	many	CASRASSGGYEQYF	TGTGCCAGCAGGGCTTCTAGCGGGGGCTACGAGCAGTACTTC
TRBV27	TRBD1	TRBJ2-4	few	CASRGEDSTGGIQYF	TGTGCCAGCAGGGGGGAGGATTCGACAGGGGGCATTCAGTACTTC
TRBV4-2	-	TRBJ2-3	few	CASSQANTDTQYF	TGTGCCAGCAGCCAAGCTAACACAGATACGCAGTATTTT
TRBV7-3	TRBD1	TRBJ2-2	-	CASSLHRGSTGELFF	TGTGCCAGCAGCTTACACAGGGGGAGCACCGGGGAGCTGTTTTTT
TRBV7-3	-	TRBJ2-3	few	CASSLGGATGDTQYF	TGTGCCAGCAGCTTGGGCGGGGCCACCGGAGATACGCAGTATTTT
TRBV7-9	-	TRBJ1-5	-	CASSSQGWQPQHF	TGTGCCAGCAGTTCCCAGGGATGGCAGCCCCAGCATTTT
TRBV5-1	TRBD1	TRBJ2-6	few	CASSSGQGTGANVLTF	TGCGCCAGCAGCTCGGGACAGGGGACCGGGGCCAACGTCCTGACTTTC
TRBV12-3/TRBV12-4	TRBD2	TRBJ2-1	many	CASKAGGGNEQFF	TGTGCCAGCAAAGCGGGGGGTGGAAATGAGCAGTTCTTC
TRBV7-2	-	TRBJ1-1	-	CASSASPRYEAFF	TGTGCCAGCAGCGCGAGCCCCCGATATGAAGCTTTCTTT
TRBV27	-	TRBJ2-1	-	CASAPAPGFSNEQFF	TGTGCCAGCGCCCCCGCACCGGGGTTCTCCAATGAGCAGTTCTTC
TRBV7-2	-	TRBJ2-4	few	CASSSSAPGDIQYF	TGTGCCAGCAGCTCAAGTGCTCCAGGGGACATTCAGTACTTC
TRBV24-1	-	TRBJ1-5	-	CATSDSGFSGNQPQHF	TGTGCCACCAGTGACTCAGGGTTTTCGGGCAATCAGCCCCAGCATTTT
TRBV29-1	TRBD1	TRBJ1-5	-	CSPHRTGGRLSNQPQHF	TGCAGCCCCCACCGGACAGGGGGGAGGTTGAGCAATCAGCCCCAGCATTTT
TRBV5-1	-	TRBJ2-5	-	CASSLELGGAETQYF	TGCGCCAGCAGCTTGGAGCTCGGGGGCGCGGAGACCCAGTACTTC
TRBV6-2/TRBV6-3	TRBD2	TRBJ2-5	few	CASSYDGGGAWETQYF	TGTGCCAGCAGTTACGACGGCGGGGGGGCCTGGGAGACCCAGTACTTC
TRBV20-1	-	TRBJ1-1	-	CSARGPRAANTEAFF	TGCAGTGCTAGAGGTCCCCGGGCGGCGAACACTGAAGCTTTCTTT
TRBV12-3/TRBV12-4	-	TRBJ2-1	-	CASSLLSRGNEQFF	TGTGCCAGCAGTTTGCTGTCCCGGGGGAATGAGCAGTTCTTC
TRBV2	TRBD2	TRBJ2-1	-	CASSPEGLAGGEQFF	TGTGCCAGCAGCCCCGAGGGACTAGCGGGGGGTGAGCAGTTCTTC